Listed here is a single T cell receptor (beta chain). What it recognizes is unknown. The same CDR3 is also encoded by other DNA sequences in this sample. The data are from a study of OX40 agonist ivuxolimab in advanced cancers. Study background: Prior checkpoint blockade (anti-PD-1, anti-PD-L1 or anti-CTLA-4) was permitted; over 30% had it. Study-level results: Partial responders treated at 0.1-3.0 mg/kg exhibited clonal expansion among the lowest measured.

Autoimmune disease history or systemic immunosuppression was exclusionary. Sampling of blood occurred at baseline, cycle 4 day 1, and cycle 7 day 1. Assay: immunoSEQ multiplex PCR; the TCRdb copy retains only in-frame clones and omits some. The data hold roughly 90,000 clones, with around 90% observed a single time. The length of the CDR3 is 14 residues. Germline assignment: CDR1 SGDLS and CDR2 YYNGEE. Between the trimmed V and J ends, which lost 0 bases and 1 base, there was a span of 7 bases. V and J are TRBV9 and TRBJ1-2; D is ambiguous. Here the sequenced sample was CD4+ or CD8+ T cells sorted from blood, taken in a trial of the OX40 agonist ivuxolimab. This receptor was taken from an adult with an advanced solid tumor such as melanoma, head and neck, liver or kidney cancer. The CDR3 sequence: CASSVGGGNYGYTF. DNA of the CDR3: TGTGCCAGCAGCGTAGGCGGAGGTAACTATGGCTACACCTTC.